This T cell receptor beta chain is from a study of blood T cell repertoires in COVID-19. In the authors' methods: Amplification of reference gene primers was used by the study to estimate nucleated cell counts. The data were produced by immunoSEQ multiplex PCR, yet TCRdb's version contains in-frame clones alone and is incomplete. The V and J calls and the clone size are those of that table, but D and trimming were determined from the DNA. The table has fewer than 700,000 clones, about 89% seen once. This CDR3 contains 12 residues. Germline CDR1 SNHLY, CDR2 FYNNEI. This chain uses TRBV2 with TRBJ2-7; tentatively, D is TRBD2 (6 bases). This TCR derives from a woman between 50 and 59 years old with COVID-19, enrolled during active disease. Material: peripheral blood. For the CDR3, the DNA is TGTGCTTCGGGCGGGACGTCCTACGAGCAGTACTTC. It yields the protein CASGGTSYEQYF.